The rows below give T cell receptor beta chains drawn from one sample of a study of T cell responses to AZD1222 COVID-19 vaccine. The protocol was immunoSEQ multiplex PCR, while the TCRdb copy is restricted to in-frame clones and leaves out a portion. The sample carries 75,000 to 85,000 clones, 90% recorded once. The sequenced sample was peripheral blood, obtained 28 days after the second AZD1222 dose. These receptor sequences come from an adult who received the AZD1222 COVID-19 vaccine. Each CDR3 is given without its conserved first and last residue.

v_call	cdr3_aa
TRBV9	ASSVGGSSSYNEQF
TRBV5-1	ASSLIPASYNEQF
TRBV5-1	ASSLFVTNTGELF
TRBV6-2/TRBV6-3	ASSYTAGRGNTEAF
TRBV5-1	ASSLALGETQY
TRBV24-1	ATSPPGVETQY
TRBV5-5	ASSLTEVLDYEQY
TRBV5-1	ASSSTSGGTYEQY
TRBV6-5	ASNHPGQGSPLH
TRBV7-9	ASSSDGSYGYT
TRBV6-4	AGQENDRGIYEQY
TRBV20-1	SATLYEQY
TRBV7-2	ASSLDRETQY
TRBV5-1	ASSFNGGLSYGYT
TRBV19	ASSIRLYQPQH
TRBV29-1	SVEDLEGPGNTIY
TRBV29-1	SVGGADGQPQH
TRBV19	ASTRVGSNTEAF
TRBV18	ASSPDTQNSGNTIY
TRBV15	ATTAGTMNTEAF
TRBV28	ASHTLEGALDGYT
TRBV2	ASRPTSGGNEQF
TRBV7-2	ASSTAGDPPREQF
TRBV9	ASSDGTGGDYGYT
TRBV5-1	ASSPGQDWTEAF
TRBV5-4	ASSLVATGFTQPQH
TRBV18	ASSPQSRGGFGEQY
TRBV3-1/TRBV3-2	ASSRDRGLDYGYT
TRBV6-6	ASTVQGERNTIY
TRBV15	ATSPDTYNSPLH
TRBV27	ASSSVAGSNEQF
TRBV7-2	ASSSRDRKEPQH
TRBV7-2	ASSSAAATLYEQY
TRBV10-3	AISESTQQTYGYT
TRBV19	ASSITGAGKNSPLH
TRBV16	ACSGDRAYNEQF
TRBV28	ASSTGQGSLSEQY
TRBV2	ASNTPGTAEAF
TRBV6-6	ASSYSTEGGSEQY
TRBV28	ASSLSGSRVNQPQH
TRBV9	ASSVVQGGYNEQF
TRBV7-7	ASSPLGGLQETQY
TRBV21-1	PGPGRSYNSPLH
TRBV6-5	ASSYPTRTGLNEQF
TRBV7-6	ASSPTSGGFTDTQY
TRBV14	ASSPPRTGISLYGYT
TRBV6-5	ASSTTGGRYGYT
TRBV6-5	ASSYLGRGLTDTQY